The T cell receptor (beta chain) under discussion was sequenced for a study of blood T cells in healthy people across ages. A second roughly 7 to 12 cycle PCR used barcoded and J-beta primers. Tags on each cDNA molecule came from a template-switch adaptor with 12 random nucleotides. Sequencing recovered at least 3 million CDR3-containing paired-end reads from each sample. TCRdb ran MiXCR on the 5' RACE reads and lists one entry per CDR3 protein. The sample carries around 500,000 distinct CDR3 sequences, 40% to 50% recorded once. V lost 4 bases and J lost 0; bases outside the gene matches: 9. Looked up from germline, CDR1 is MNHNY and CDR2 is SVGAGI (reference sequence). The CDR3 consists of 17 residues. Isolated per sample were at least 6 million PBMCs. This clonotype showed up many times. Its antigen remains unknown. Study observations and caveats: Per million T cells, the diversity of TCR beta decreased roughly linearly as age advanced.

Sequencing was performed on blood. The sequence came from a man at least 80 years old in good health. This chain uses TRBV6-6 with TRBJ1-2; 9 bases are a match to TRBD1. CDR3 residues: CASSSRDREIANYGYTF. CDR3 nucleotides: TGTGCCAGCAGTTCTAGGGACAGGGAAATCGCTAACTATGGCTACACCTTC.